This T cell receptor beta chain originates from a study of OX40 agonist ivuxolimab in advanced cancers. The repertoire was sequenced with immunoSEQ multiplex PCR; TCRdb's copy has only in-frame clones and lacks some. The sample consists of around 70,000 clones, roughly 88% of them appearing once. V lost 1 base and J 10 bases, leaving 6 bases between the germline ends. The CDR3 covers 11 residues. V gene TRBV5-3 combines with J gene TRBJ2-1; D not certain. TRBV5-3 is an open reading frame whose function is uncertain. This specimen consisted of CD4+ or CD8+ T cells sorted from blood, obtained in a trial of the OX40 agonist ivuxolimab. The receptor's source is an adult with an advanced solid tumor such as melanoma, head and neck, liver or kidney cancer. This CDR3 is CARSLLIEQFF. CDR3 bases: TGTGCCAGAAGCTTGTTGATCGAGCAGTTCTTC.